Below are 2 T cell receptor beta chains sequenced from a single sample in a study of T-cell reconstitution after alpha-beta-depleted transplantation in children. This sample's TCRbeta library carried unique molecular identifier barcodes. Each CDR3 protein gets one entry after TCRdb re-called the PCR reads with MiXCR. Seen here are 400,000 to 500,000 distinct CDR3 sequences, 9.5% to 13% observed once, and the top ten hold 4.5% to 7%. The sample in question was PBMCs from the stem cell graft donor, obtained from the stem cell graft. Receptors were obtained from a human donor who donated a stem cell graft to a child with acute myeloid leukemia.

This chain links TRBV4-2 with TRBJ2-3; either TRBD1 or TRBD2 may supply D (6 bases each). The V gene lost 0 bases and the J gene lost 0 bases, with 19 bases spanning the gap. The CDR3 spans 19 residues. In germline, CDR1 is LGHNA, CDR2 YNFKEQ. The CDR3 nucleotides read TGTGCCAGCAGCCAAGATAAGGGGGGCCCACCTATAAGCACAGATACGCAGTATTTT. Its protein is CASSQDKGGPPISTDTQYF.

This clonotype has only a few counts. The genes are TRBV30 and TRBJ2-5; the D is unclear. The V end was cut by 1 base, the J end by 4 bases, with 7 bases between. The CDR3 is 12 residues long. Germline V gene data show CDR1 as GTSNPN and CDR2 as SVGIG (reference sequence). CDR3: CAWSARRETQYF. Written as DNA, the CDR3 is TGTGCCTGGAGTGCTCGGAGAGAGACCCAGTACTTC.